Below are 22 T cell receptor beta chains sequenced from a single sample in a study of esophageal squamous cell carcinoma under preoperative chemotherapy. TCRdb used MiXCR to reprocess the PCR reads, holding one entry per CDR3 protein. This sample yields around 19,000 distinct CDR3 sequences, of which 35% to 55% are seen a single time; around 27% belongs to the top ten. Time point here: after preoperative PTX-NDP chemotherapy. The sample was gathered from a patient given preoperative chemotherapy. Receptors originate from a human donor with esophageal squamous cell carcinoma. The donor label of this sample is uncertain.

The chain's CDR3 is CASSLPRGSSYNEQFF. The CDR3 DNA sequence: TGTGCCAGCAGTCTCCCCCGGGGAAGCTCCTACAATGAGCAGTTCTTC. The chain links TRBV27 to TRBJ2-1, with TRBD2 as a possible D gene (5 bases). Germline V gene data show CDR1 as MNHEY and CDR2 as SMNVEV (reference sequence). The CDR3 is 16 amino acids. Trimming cost V 5 bases and J 0 bases, with 14 bases left between them.

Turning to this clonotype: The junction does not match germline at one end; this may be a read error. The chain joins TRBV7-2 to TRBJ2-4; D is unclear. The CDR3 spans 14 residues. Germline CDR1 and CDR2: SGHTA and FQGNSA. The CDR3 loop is CRSSGPRATNIQYF. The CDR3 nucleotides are TGTCGCAGCTCCGGGCCGAGAGCCACAAACATTCAGTACTTC.

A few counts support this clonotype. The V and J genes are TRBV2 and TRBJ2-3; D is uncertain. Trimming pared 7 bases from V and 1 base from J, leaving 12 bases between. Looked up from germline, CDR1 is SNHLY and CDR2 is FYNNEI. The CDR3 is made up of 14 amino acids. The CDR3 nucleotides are TGTGCCAGCAACGTTATCAGGCGCACAGATACGCAGTATTTT. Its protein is CASNVIRRTDTQYF.

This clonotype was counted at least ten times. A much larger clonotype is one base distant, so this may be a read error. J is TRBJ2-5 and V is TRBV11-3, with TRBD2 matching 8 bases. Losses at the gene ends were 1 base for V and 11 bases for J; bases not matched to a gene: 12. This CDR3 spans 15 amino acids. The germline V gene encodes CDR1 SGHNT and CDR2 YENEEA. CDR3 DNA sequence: TGTGCCAGCAGCTTAGGGACTAGCAGCCGGAATGAGCAGTACTTC. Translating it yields CASSLGTSSRNEQYF.

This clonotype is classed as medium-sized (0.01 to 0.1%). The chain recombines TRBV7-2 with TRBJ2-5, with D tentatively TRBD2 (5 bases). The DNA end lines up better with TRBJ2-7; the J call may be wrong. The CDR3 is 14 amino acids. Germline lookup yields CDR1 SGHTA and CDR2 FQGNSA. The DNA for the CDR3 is TGTGCCAGCAGCTTAGATCGGGCTAGCCCCGAGCAGTACTTC. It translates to CASSLDRASPEQYF.

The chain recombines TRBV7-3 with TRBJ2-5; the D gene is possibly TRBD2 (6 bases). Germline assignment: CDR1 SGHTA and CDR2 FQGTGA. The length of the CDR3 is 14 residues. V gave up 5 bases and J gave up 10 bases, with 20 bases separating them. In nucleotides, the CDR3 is TGTGCCAGCAGCCGCCGCGGGGAGGACGCCCGCCAGTACTTC. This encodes CASSRRGEDARQYF. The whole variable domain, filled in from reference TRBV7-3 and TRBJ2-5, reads GAGVSQTPSNKVTEKGKYVELRCDPISGHTALYWYRQSLGQGPEFLIYFQGTGAADDSGLPNDRFFAVRPEGSVSTLKIQRTERGDSAVYLCASSRRGEDARQYFGPGTRLLVL.

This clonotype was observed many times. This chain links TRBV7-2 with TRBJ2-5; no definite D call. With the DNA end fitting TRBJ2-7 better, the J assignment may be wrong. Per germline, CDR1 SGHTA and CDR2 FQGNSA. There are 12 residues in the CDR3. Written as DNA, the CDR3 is TGTGCCAGCAGCTTTGACACTTACGAGCAGTACTTC. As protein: CASSFDTYEQYF.

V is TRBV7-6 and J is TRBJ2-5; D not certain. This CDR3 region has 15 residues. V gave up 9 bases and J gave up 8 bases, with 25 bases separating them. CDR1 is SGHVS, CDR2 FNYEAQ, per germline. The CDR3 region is CARSLGGLHTDTQYF. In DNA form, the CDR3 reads TGTGCCAGGAGCCTAGGTGGGCTGCACACAGATACCCAGTACTTC.

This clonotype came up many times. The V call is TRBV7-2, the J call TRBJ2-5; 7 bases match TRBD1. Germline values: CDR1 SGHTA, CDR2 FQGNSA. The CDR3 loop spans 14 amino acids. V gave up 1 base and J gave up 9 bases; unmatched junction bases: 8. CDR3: CASSLEGAKGAQYF. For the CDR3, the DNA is TGTGCCAGCAGCTTAGAGGGGGCAAAGGGGGCCCAGTACTTC. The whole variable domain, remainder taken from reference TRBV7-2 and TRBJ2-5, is GAGVSQSPSNKVTEKGKDVELRCDPISGHTALYWYRQSLGQGLEFLIYFQGNSAPDKSGLPSDRFSAERTGGSVSTLTIQRTQQEDSAVYLCASSLEGAKGAQYFGPGTRLLVL.

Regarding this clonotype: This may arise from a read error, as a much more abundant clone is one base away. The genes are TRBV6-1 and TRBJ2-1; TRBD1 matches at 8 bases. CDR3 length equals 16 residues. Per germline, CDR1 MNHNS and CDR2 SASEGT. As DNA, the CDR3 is TGTGCCAGCAGTGAAGCGGCAGGGGGCTCCCACAATGAGCAGTTCTTC. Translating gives CASSEAAGGSHNEQFF.

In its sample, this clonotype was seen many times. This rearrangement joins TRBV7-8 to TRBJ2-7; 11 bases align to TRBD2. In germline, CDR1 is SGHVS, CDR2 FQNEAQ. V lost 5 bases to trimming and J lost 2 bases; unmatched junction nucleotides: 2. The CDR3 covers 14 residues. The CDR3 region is CASSPGLAAYEQYF. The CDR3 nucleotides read TGTGCCAGCAGCCCGGGACTAGCGGCCTACGAGCAGTACTTC.

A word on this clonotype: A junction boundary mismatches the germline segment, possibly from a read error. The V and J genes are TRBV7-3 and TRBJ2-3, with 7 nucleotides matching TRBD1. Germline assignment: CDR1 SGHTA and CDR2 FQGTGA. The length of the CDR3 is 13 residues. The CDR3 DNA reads TGTGCCAGCAGCTCAACAGGGGCCGGGACGCAGTTTTTT. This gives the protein CASSSTGAGTQFF.

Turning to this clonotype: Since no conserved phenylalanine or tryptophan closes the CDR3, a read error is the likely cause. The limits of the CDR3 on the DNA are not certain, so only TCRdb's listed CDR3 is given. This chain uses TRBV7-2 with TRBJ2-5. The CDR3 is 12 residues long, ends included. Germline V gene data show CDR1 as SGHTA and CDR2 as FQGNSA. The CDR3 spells CASEQDQETRFS.

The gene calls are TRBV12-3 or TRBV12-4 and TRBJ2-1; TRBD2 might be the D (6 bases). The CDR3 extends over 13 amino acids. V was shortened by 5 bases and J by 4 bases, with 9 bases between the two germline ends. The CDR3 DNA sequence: TGTGCCAGCAGTAGCGGGCCATACAATGAGCAGTTCTTC. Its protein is CASSSGPYNEQFF.

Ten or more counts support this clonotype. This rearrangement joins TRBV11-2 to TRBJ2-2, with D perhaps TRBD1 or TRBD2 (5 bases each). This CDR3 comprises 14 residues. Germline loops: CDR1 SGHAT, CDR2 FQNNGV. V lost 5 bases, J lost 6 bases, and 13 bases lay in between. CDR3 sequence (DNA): TGTGCCAGCAGCCCGGGGACCCGGGCCGGGGAGCTGTTTTTT. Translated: CASSPGTRAGELFF. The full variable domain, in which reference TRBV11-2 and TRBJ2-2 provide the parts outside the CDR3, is EAGVAQSPRYKIIEKRQSVAFWCNPISGHATLYWYQQILGQGPKLLIQFQNNGVVDDSQLPKDRFSAERLKGVDSTLKIQPAKLEDSAVYLCASSPGTRAGELFFGEGSRLTVL.

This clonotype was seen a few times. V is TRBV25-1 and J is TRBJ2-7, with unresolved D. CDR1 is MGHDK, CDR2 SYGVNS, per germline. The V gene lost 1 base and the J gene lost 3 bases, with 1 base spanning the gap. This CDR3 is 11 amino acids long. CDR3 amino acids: CASSEFYEQYF. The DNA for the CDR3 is TGTGCCAGCAGTGAATTCTACGAGCAGTACTTC.

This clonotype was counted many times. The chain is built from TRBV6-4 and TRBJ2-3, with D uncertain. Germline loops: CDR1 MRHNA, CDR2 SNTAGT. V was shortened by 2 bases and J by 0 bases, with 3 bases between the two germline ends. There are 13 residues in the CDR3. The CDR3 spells CASSDGSTDTQYF. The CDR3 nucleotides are TGTGCCAGCAGTGACGGGAGCACAGATACGCAGTATTTT.

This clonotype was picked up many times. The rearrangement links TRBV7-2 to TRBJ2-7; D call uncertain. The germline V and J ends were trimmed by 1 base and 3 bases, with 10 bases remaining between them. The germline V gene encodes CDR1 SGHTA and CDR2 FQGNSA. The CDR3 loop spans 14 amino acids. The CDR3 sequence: CASSLGRDGYEQYF. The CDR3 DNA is TGTGCCAGCAGCTTAGGCCGAGACGGCTACGAGCAGTACTTC.

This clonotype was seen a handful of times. The CDR3 DNA is TGTGCCAGCAGTTTATTCGGGGTCCCCGGGGAGCTGTTTTTT. Encoded protein: CASSLFGVPGELFF. This chain uses TRBV27 with TRBJ2-2; possibly TRBD2 for D (5 bases). V was cut by 1 base and J by 6 bases, with 9 bases left in between. The V gene's germline CDR1 is MNHEY and CDR2 SMNVEV (reference sequence). The CDR3 extends over 14 amino acids.

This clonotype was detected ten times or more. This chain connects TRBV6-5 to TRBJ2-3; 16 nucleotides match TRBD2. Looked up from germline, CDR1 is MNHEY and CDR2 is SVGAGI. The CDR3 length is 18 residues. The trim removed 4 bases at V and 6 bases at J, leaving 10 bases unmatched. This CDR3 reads CASSFPPGLAGGPDTQYF. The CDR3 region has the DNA TGTGCCAGCAGTTTCCCCCCGGGACTAGCGGGAGGGCCCGATACGCAGTATTTT.

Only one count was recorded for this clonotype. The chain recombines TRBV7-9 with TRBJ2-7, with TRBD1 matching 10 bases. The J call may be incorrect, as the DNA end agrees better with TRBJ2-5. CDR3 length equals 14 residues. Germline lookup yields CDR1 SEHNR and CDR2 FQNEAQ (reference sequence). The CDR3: CASSRQGAGETQYF. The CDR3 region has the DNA TGTGCCAGCAGCAGACAGGGGGCGGGAGAGACCCAGTACTTC.

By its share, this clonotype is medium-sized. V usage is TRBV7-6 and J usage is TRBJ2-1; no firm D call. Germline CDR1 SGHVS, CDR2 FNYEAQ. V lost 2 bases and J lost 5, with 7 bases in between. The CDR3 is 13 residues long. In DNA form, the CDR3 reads TGTGCCAGCAGCTTATCTACGGACAATGAGCAGTTCTTC. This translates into CASSLSTDNEQFF.